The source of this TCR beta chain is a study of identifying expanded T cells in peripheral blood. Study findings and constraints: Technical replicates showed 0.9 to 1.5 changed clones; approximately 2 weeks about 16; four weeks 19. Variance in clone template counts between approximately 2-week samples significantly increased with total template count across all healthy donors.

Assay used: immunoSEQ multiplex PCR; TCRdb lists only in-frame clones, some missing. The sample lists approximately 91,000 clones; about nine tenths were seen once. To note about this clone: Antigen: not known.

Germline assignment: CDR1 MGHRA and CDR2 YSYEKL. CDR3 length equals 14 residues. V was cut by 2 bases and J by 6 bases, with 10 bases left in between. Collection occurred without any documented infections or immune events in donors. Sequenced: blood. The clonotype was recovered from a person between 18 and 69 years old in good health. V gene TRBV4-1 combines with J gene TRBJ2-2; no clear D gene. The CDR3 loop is CASSQRWTAGELFF. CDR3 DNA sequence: TGCGCCAGCAGCCAAAGATGGACCGCCGGGGAGCTGTTTTTT.